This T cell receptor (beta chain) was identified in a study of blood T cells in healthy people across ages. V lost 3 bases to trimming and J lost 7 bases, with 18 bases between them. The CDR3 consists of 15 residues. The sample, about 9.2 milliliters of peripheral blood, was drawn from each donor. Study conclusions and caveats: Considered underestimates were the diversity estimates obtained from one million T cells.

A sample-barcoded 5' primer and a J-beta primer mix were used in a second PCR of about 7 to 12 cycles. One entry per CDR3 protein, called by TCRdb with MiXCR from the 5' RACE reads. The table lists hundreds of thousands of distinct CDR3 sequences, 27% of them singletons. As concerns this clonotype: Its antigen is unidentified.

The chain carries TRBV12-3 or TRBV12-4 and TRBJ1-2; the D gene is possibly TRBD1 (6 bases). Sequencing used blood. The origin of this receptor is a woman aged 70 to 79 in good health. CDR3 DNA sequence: TGTGCCAGCAGTTTGGTCTGGGGGCCAGGCTCTGGCTACACCTTC. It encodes CASSLVWGPGSGYTF.